This is a list of T cell receptor beta chains from one sample in a study of blood T cells in healthy people across ages. TCRdb recomputed calls from the 5' RACE reads with MiXCR, one row per CDR3 protein. The sample has 730,000 or so distinct CDR3 sequences, 40% to 45% seen once. The sample comprised blood. The source is a man older than 75 in good health. Both conserved end residues are part of each CDR3. D genes are given only for firm matches. A clone size is listed for some rows: how often the clone was seen (once, few, many), or a class if it is expanded.

J: TRBJ2-5; D: TRBD2; V: TRBV5-1; size: many; CDR3: CASSPMTSGSGETQYF; DNA: TGCGCCAGCAGCCCGATGACTAGCGGGAGTGGAGAGACCCAGTACTTC
J: TRBJ1-1; D: .; V: TRBV9; size: many; CDR3: CASSAQGNTEAFF; DNA: TGTGCCAGCAGCGCGCAAGGGAACACTGAAGCTTTCTTT
J: TRBJ2-5; D: TRBD1; V: TRBV4-3; size: .; CDR3: CASSHVTGAGTQYF; DNA: TGCGCCAGCAGCCATGTTACAGGGGCCGGGACCCAGTACTTC
J: TRBJ2-3; D: .; V: TRBV9; size: .; CDR3: CASSVGGFRDTDTQYF; DNA: TGTGCCAGCAGCGTAGGTGGATTCCGAGACACAGATACGCAGTATTTT
J: TRBJ2-5; D: .; V: TRBV10-3; size: .; CDR3: CAISRGVGETQYF; DNA: TGTGCCATCAGTCGGGGAGTTGGGGAGACCCAGTACTTC
J: TRBJ2-1; D: .; V: TRBV5-1; size: few; CDR3: CASSFIASNEQFF; DNA: TGCGCCAGCAGCTTTATAGCCAGCAATGAGCAGTTCTTC
J: TRBJ2-1; D: .; V: TRBV5-1; size: .; CDR3: CASSLGAQADLYNEQFF; DNA: TGCGCCAGCAGCTTGGGCGCTCAGGCAGACCTATACAATGAGCAGTTCTTC
J: TRBJ2-4; D: TRBD2; V: TRBV7-8; size: few; CDR3: CASSFLRGSGGAGGQNIQYF; DNA: TGTGCCAGCAGCTTTCTCAGGGGTAGCGGGGGGGCGGGGGGCCAAAACATTCAGTACTTC
J: TRBJ1-5; D: .; V: TRBV9; size: .; CDR3: CASSDGTSNQPQHF; DNA: TGTGCCAGCAGCGACGGGACAAGCAATCAGCCCCAGCATTTT
J: TRBJ2-7; D: .; V: TRBV6-2/TRBV6-3; size: few; CDR3: CASSTYFYEQYF; DNA: TGTGCCAGCAGTACGTATTTCTACGAGCAGTACTTC
J: TRBJ1-2; D: TRBD1; V: TRBV6-5; size: once; CDR3: CASRGLSNYGYTF; DNA: TGTGCCTCCAGGGGGTTGTCGAACTATGGCTACACCTTC
J: TRBJ2-2; D: TRBD2; V: TRBV15; size: many; CDR3: CATSRDRGVIRELFF; DNA: TGTGCCACCAGCAGAGATCGGGGGGTCATCAGGGAGCTGTTTTTT
J: TRBJ2-3; D: .; V: TRBV24-1; size: few; CDR3: CATSDLAGADTQYF; DNA: TGTGCCACCAGTGATTTGGCAGGGGCAGATACGCAGTATTTT
J: TRBJ1-2; D: .; V: TRBV5-1; size: .; CDR3: CASSWAADYGYTF; DNA: TGCGCCAGCAGCTGGGCGGCGGACTATGGCTACACCTTC
J: TRBJ2-5; D: TRBD2; V: TRBV14; size: few; CDR3: CASSGDSGSWETQYF; DNA: TGTGCCAGCAGCGGTGACAGCGGGAGTTGGGAGACCCAGTACTTC
J: TRBJ1-6; D: .; V: TRBV5-1; size: .; CDR3: CASCPGGNSPLHF; DNA: TGCGCCAGCTGCCCGGGAGGGAATTCACCCCTCCACTTT
J: TRBJ2-7; D: .; V: TRBV6-2/TRBV6-3; size: .; CDR3: CASRLSRTSSYEQYF; DNA: TGTGCCAGCAGACTGTCCCGGACTTCCTCCTACGAGCAGTACTTC
J: TRBJ2-7; D: .; V: TRBV6-5; size: .; CDR3: CASSYNPPSVSSYEQYF; DNA: TGTGCCAGCAGTTACAATCCCCCATCGGTTAGCTCCTACGAGCAGTACTTC
J: TRBJ2-3; D: .; V: TRBV4-2; size: .; CDR3: CASSQDHTGVGTDTQYF; DNA: TGTGCCAGCAGCCAAGATCACACGGGGGTTGGCACAGATACGCAGTATTTT
J: TRBJ2-6; D: TRBD2; V: TRBV3-1; size: .; CDR3: CASSQDSGGRGSGANVLTF; DNA: TGTGCCAGCAGCCAAGATAGTGGCGGGAGGGGTTCTGGGGCCAACGTCCTGACTTTC
J: TRBJ2-7; D: TRBD2; V: TRBV10-3; size: few; CDR3: CAISEPGLATSDEQYF; DNA: TGTGCCATCAGTGAGCCGGGACTAGCGACCTCCGACGAGCAGTACTTC
J: TRBJ2-4; D: .; V: TRBV20-1; size: .; CDR3: CSAEGVAKNIQYF; DNA: TGCAGTGCTGAGGGGGTGGCCAAAAACATTCAGTACTTC
J: TRBJ2-7; D: .; V: TRBV5-1; size: many; CDR3: CASSLVGVTYEQYF; DNA: TGCGCCAGCAGCTTGGTCGGAGTCACCTACGAGCAGTACTTC
J: TRBJ2-7; D: .; V: TRBV4-3; size: few; CDR3: CASSQDGTYNEQYF; DNA: TGCGCCAGCAGCCAAGACGGAACCTACAATGAGCAGTACTTC
J: TRBJ2-5; D: TRBD1; V: TRBV18; size: .; CDR3: CASSPFSWDRETQYF; DNA: TGTGCCAGCTCACCATTTAGCTGGGACAGAGAGACCCAGTACTTC
J: TRBJ2-6; D: TRBD1; V: TRBV7-2; size: .; CDR3: CASSLGPGGASGANVLTF; DNA: TGTGCCAGCAGCTTGGGCCCAGGGGGCGCGAGTGGGGCCAACGTCCTGACTTTC
J: TRBJ1-1; D: TRBD1; V: TRBV20-1; size: .; CDR3: CSARFGQGDTEAFF; DNA: TGCAGTGCTAGATTCGGACAGGGGGACACTGAAGCTTTCTTT
J: TRBJ2-5; D: TRBD2; V: TRBV7-2; size: many; CDR3: CASSLGGGTRLETQYF; DNA: TGTGCCAGCAGCTTAGGAGGTGGGACTAGATTAGAGACCCAGTACTTC
J: TRBJ2-3; D: .; V: TRBV21-1; size: .; CDR3: CASSDGLAGTRTDTQYF; DNA: TGTGCCAGCAGCGATGGACTAGCGGGTACCCGCACAGATACGCAGTATTTT
J: TRBJ2-7; D: .; V: TRBV7-9; size: .; CDR3: CASSLSADTFNEQYF; DNA: TGTGCCAGCAGCTTATCTGCGGACACGTTCAATGAGCAGTACTTC
J: TRBJ2-1; D: TRBD2; V: TRBV20-1; size: .; CDR3: CSAREWREREQFF; DNA: TGCAGTGCTAGAGAGTGGCGGGAGCGTGAGCAGTTCTTC
J: TRBJ2-1; D: TRBD1; V: TRBV24-1; size: .; CDR3: CATNTQGERSHNEQFF; DNA: TGTGCCACGAATACTCAGGGGGAGCGGTCCCACAATGAGCAGTTCTTC
J: TRBJ1-2; D: .; V: TRBV9; size: .; CDR3: CASSVEQLSPRGYTF; DNA: TGTGCCAGCAGCGTAGAACAGCTTTCTCCTAGGGGCTACACCTTC
J: TRBJ2-1; D: TRBD2; V: TRBV29-1; size: once; CDR3: CSAVLAGINEQFF; DNA: TGCAGCGCCGTACTAGCGGGAATAAATGAGCAGTTCTTC
J: TRBJ1-2; D: TRBD1; V: TRBV29-1; size: .; CDR3: CSVERDRRYGYTF; DNA: TGCAGCGTTGAGAGGGACAGGCGATATGGCTACACCTTC
J: TRBJ2-5; D: .; V: TRBV7-2; size: many; CDR3: CASSWGLTTETQYF; DNA: TGTGCCAGCAGCTGGGGACTGACCACGGAGACCCAGTACTTC
J: TRBJ2-7; D: .; V: TRBV4-3; size: few; CDR3: CASSQEKYSYEQYF; DNA: TGCGCCAGCAGCCAAGAAAAGTACTCCTACGAGCAGTACTTC
J: TRBJ1-2; D: TRBD1; V: TRBV3-1; size: .; CDR3: CASSQALFRTGGAHYGYTF; DNA: TGTGCCAGCAGCCAAGCGTTATTTCGGACAGGGGGCGCTCACTATGGCTACACCTTC
J: TRBJ2-1; D: TRBD2; V: TRBV2; size: .; CDR3: CASSEFREGQFF; DNA: TGTGCCAGCAGTGAATTTCGGGAGGGGCAGTTCTTC
J: TRBJ2-3; D: .; V: TRBV5-5; size: .; CDR3: CASSLEGRRTQYF; DNA: TGTGCCAGCAGCTTGGAAGGCAGACGCACGCAGTATTTT
J: TRBJ2-3; D: .; V: TRBV14; size: .; CDR3: CASSQDLGGGPTDTQYF; DNA: TGTGCCAGCAGCCAAGATTTGGGGGGAGGACCCACAGATACGCAGTATTTT
J: TRBJ2-1; D: .; V: TRBV7-9; size: once; CDR3: CASSSDFFGGASSYEQFF; DNA: TGTGCCAGCAGCTCAGACTTCTTTGGGGGGGCCTCCTCCTACGAGCAGTTCTTC
J: TRBJ1-2; D: .; V: TRBV20-1; size: few; CDR3: CSAREDRPSGYTF; DNA: TGCAGTGCTAGAGAAGACAGGCCATCCGGGTACACCTTC
J: TRBJ2-1; D: .; V: TRBV6-2/TRBV6-3; size: .; CDR3: CASSTGTPNEQFF; DNA: TGTGCCAGCAGTACCGGGACACCCAATGAGCAGTTCTTC